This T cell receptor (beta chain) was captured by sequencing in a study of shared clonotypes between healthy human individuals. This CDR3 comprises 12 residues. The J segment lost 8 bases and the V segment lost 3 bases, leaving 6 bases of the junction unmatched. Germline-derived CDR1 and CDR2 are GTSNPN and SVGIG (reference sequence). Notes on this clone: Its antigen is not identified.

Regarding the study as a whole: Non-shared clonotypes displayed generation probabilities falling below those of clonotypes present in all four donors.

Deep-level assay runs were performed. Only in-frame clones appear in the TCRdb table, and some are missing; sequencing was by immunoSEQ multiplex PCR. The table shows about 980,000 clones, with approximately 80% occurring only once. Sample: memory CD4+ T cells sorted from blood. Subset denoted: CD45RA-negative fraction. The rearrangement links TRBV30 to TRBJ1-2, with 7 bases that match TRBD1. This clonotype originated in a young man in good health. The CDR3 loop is CAWRETGVGYTF. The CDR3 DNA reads TGTGCCTGGAGGGAAACAGGGGTCGGCTACACCTTC.